This T cell receptor (beta chain) was captured in a study of blood T cell repertoires in COVID-19 (dated by TCRdb to the early 2020s). Regarding the research as a whole: The collaborator samples originated in the United States, Italy and Spain and spanned the acute and convalescent phases of COVID-19. The material from the prospective study consisted of cDNA or gDNA derived from T cells, B-cell-depleted T cells, or PBMCs. Subjects who had been exposed to COVID-19, were actively infected with it, or had recovered from it provided the deeply sampled blood TCRbeta repertoires that made up the dataset. The repertoires were released in a freely available public database meant as a resource for research on the immune response to SARS-CoV-2. Samples were obtained from the ongoing ImmuneRACE study (first 160 participants) and from 950 to 1,500 subjects provided by 6 global collaborators. Sample metadata almost always included a de-identified subject ID, COVID-19 status, age in years and sex. Where available, HLA class I and class II types were taken from metadata supplied by the sample provider and were not determined by assay-based typing.

Paper-wide results and their limitations: The amount of clinical and demographic metadata varied by source and participant and was provided uncurated.

Each collaborating institution followed its own protocols to collect whole blood in K2EDTA tubes. Collaborator samples were shipped for TCRbeta analysis as frozen whole blood, isolated PBMCs, or DNA extracted from either sample type. From the cysteine through the phenylalanine, the CDR3 covers 16 amino acids. Left in the record is the CDR3 DNA by itself, 48 bases read in frame from the first base. In the germline V gene, CDR1 corresponds to LGHNA and CDR2 to YNFKEQ. Compared with germline, V lacks 2 bases and J lacks 7 bases; bases without a gene match: 6. The immunoSEQ Assay, a bias-controlled multiplex PCR, was used to amplify TCRbeta CDR3 regions from genomic DNA. The original methods were these. Within the assay, amplification of reference gene primers was used to estimate how many nucleated cells each sample contained. To quantify the absolute abundance of each unique TCRbeta CDR3 rearrangement, sequence reads were collapsed and filtered. For each sample, productive Simpson clonality was calculated by taking the square root of Simpson's diversity index across productive rearrangements. TCRdb provides this immuneACCESS table in a form limited to in-frame rearrangements. Some clones are lacking; in checked studies, under half of them reflect an unresolved V gene, and why the rest are absent is not known. V, J and clone size are those of that table, while D and trimming were read from the DNA. This sample comprises 90,000 to 110,000 clones, around three quarters of them detected only once. The ten largest clones take up about 4.5% of the sample.

With regard to this clone: Its antigen is currently not known. Qualities for individual bases were not recorded, and no much larger clone is one base off.

This sequence was found in a human donor in a cohort sampled during active or convalescent COVID-19. The chain is made from TRBV4-2 and TRBJ2-2; 11 nucleotides in the junction match TRBD2. Sequencing was performed on peripheral blood. The CDR3 protein: CASSQRLAGYIGELFF. The sequence in DNA is TGTGCCAGCAGCCAACGACTAGCGGGATATATCGGGGAGCTGTTTTTT.